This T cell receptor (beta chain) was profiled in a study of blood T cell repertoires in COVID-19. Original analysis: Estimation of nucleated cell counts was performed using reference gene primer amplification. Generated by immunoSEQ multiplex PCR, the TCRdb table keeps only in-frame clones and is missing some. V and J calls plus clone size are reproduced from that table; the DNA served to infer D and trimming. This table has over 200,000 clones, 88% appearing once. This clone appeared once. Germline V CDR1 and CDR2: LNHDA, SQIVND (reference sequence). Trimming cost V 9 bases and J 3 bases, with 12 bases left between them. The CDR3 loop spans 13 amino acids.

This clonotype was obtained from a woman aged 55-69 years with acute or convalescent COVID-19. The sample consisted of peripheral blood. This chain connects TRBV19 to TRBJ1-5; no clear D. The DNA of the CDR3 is TGTGCCAGCACCGAGTTGGTCAATCAGCCCCAGCATTTT. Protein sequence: CASTELVNQPQHF.